This TCR beta chain was recorded in a study of T cells in Graves' hyperthyroidism and ophthalmopathy. In germline, CDR1 is SGHDN, CDR2 FVKESK. Trimming took off 4 bases at V and 2 bases at J, with 14 bases between the two ends. This CDR3 region has 16 residues. Only one count was recorded for this clonotype. Its antigen is still unknown. Whole-study results and caveats: Most thyroid clonotypes with frequency above 0.001 were detected in blood.

Diagnoses used clinical symptoms, serum thyroxine and TRAb, thyroid ultrasound and orbital computed tomography. Blood sampling occurred at first hyperthyroidism diagnosis, ahead of any ophthalmopathy symptoms. Template material for amplifying TCR beta CDR3 regions consisted of RNA transcripts. The HTBI primer set served for first-round RT-PCR of the TCR CDR3. Each CDR3 protein is one row after TCRdb ran MiXCR on the multiplex PCR reads. Of more than 550,000 distinct CDR3 sequences detected, under 20% appear once; the ten largest clones hold over 15%. The sample consisted of blood. The rearrangement links TRBV14 to TRBJ2-2, with no clear D. This receptor was taken from a woman between 50 and 59 years old with Graves' hyperthyroidism that later progressed to Graves' ophthalmopathy. The chain's CDR3 is CASSRLAGINTGELFF. CDR3 nucleotide sequence: TGTGCCAGCAGCCGTTTAGCAGGAATAAACACCGGGGAGCTGTTTTTT.